These 27 T cell receptor beta chains share one sample of origin, sequenced in a study of blood T cell repertoires in COVID-19. Assay used: immunoSEQ multiplex PCR; TCRdb lists only in-frame clones, some missing. This repertoire shows roughly 28,000 clones, about 80% found once; its top ten account for about 1.7%. Sequencing used peripheral blood. The receptors originated from an elderly man with active or convalescent COVID-19.

The chain couples TRBV15 to TRBJ1-1; D is uncertain. Looked up from germline, CDR1 is LNHNV and CDR2 is YYDKDF (reference sequence). The V gene lost 1 base and the J gene lost 4 bases, with 10 bases spanning the gap. The CDR3 runs to 14 residues. The CDR3 bases are TGTGCCACCAGCAGAGGAGGGCTGGGCACTGAAGCTTTCTTT. Translation: CATSRGGLGTEAFF.

The chain employs TRBV21-1 and TRBJ2-1; the DNA was not used to check the table's D call, TRBD2. TRBV21-1 is recorded as a pseudogene. There are 14 residues in the CDR3. The CDR3: CASQGLAGANEQFF. The CDR3 nucleotides read TGTGCCAGCCAGGGACTAGCGGGGGCGAATGAGCAGTTCTTC.

This clone occurred once. The gene calls are TRBV5-4 and TRBJ2-1; 7 nucleotides line up with TRBD2. CDR1 is SGHNT and CDR2 is YYREEE in the germline V gene (reference sequence). This CDR3 region has 16 residues. After removal of 4 bases from V and 0 bases from J, the junction contained 7 bases not matched to a gene. CDR3 nucleotides: TGTGCCAGCAGCCCCCGACTAGCAAGCTCCTACAATGAGCAGTTCTTC. Its translation: CASSPRLASSYNEQFF.

This sequence joins TRBV5-1 and TRBJ2-7; D gene unclear. Germline CDR1 is SGHRS and CDR2 is YFSETQ. The length of the CDR3 is 13 residues. Trimming cost V 0 bases and J 6 bases, with 10 bases left between them. The CDR3 DNA reads as TGCGCCAGCAGCTTGGCCCCGGTGAGCGAGCAGTACTTC. Its translation is CASSLAPVSEQYF.

The chain recombines TRBV20-1 with TRBJ2-2; tentatively, D is TRBD2 (6 bases). The CDR3 totals 16 residues. V was clipped by 3 bases and J by 2 bases, with 16 bases between them. The V gene's germline CDR1 is DFQATT and CDR2 SNEGSKA (reference sequence). This CDR3 is CSASEAGRLNTGELFF. For the CDR3, the DNA is TGCAGTGCTAGTGAGGCGGGACGACTAAACACCGGGGAGCTGTTTTTT.

This clone was seen a handful of times. The gene calls are TRBV5-1 and TRBJ2-2, with TRBD2 as a possible D gene (6 bases). Per the germline V gene, CDR1 is SGHRS and CDR2 is YFSETQ. The CDR3 length is 16 residues. V lost 4 bases to trimming and J lost 7 bases, with 20 bases between them. The CDR3 sequence: CASSLSDGGVGGELFF. CDR3 DNA: TGCGCCAGCAGCCTCAGCGACGGGGGAGTTGGCGGGGAGCTGTTTTTT.

DNA of the CDR3: TGTGCCAGCAGTTTCCCTACAGGAGTCAATCAGCCCCAGCATTTT. This gives the protein CASSFPTGVNQPQHF. The genes are TRBV28 and TRBJ1-5; tentatively, D is TRBD1 (5 bases). Trimming took off 3 bases at V and 3 bases at J, with 12 bases between the two ends. The CDR3 extends over 15 amino acids. Germline lookup yields CDR1 MDHEN and CDR2 SYDVKM.

The rearrangement links TRBV19 to TRBJ2-3; 7 bases match TRBD2. V gave up 1 base and J gave up 5 bases; unmatched junction bases: 6. The CDR3 loop spans 15 amino acids. Per the germline V gene, CDR1 is LNHDA and CDR2 is SQIVND (reference sequence). The CDR3 DNA follows: TGTGCCAGTAGTATAGCCGGCGGGGGTCTAGATACGCAGTATTTT. Protein product: CASSIAGGGLDTQYF.

The gene calls are TRBV2 and TRBJ2-7, with TRBD1 matching 8 bases. The CDR3 is 16 amino acids. In germline, CDR1 is SNHLY, CDR2 FYNNEI. The ends lost 6 bases at V and 2 bases at J; junction bases unmatched: 12. The CDR3 region is CASSLPGTGSTYEQYF. The CDR3, as DNA: TGTGCCAGCAGCTTACCCGGGACAGGCTCTACCTACGAGCAGTACTTC. The full variable domain, rest sourced from reference TRBV2 and TRBJ2-7, is EPEVTQTPSHQVTQMGQEVILRCVPISNHLYFYWYRQILGQKVEFLVSFYNNEISEKSEIFDDQFSVERPDGSNFTLKIRSTKLEDSAMYFCASSLPGTGSTYEQYFGPGTRLTVT.

The genes are TRBV11-2 and TRBJ2-1; D is unclear. The CDR3 is made up of 11 amino acids. Germline values: CDR1 SGHAT, CDR2 FQNNGV. The V end was cut by 4 bases, the J end by 9 bases, with 7 bases between. The chain's CDR3 is CASSSSFEQFF. The CDR3 DNA reads TGTGCCAGCAGCTCTTCGTTTGAGCAGTTCTTC.

The rearrangement links TRBV12-3 or TRBV12-4 to TRBJ2-3; weak D call: TRBD2 (5 bases). The CDR3 has 12 residues. The germline V and J ends were trimmed by 3 bases and 4 bases, with 5 bases remaining between them. This CDR3 reads CASSFSADTQYF. CDR3 coding DNA: TGTGCCAGCAGTTTTAGCGCAGATACGCAGTATTTT.

The chain uses TRBV29-1 and TRBJ1-1, with D perhaps TRBD1 (6 bases). V was cut by 3 bases and J by 6 bases, with 11 bases left in between. Germline values: CDR1 SQVTM, CDR2 ANQGSEA. CDR3 size: 12 residues. CDR3 in DNA: TGCAGCGTTGAGAGGACAGTTTCTGAAGCTTTCTTT. Amino acid sequence: CSVERTVSEAFF.

J is TRBJ1-4 and V is TRBV28, with D possibly being TRBD1 (5 bases). Trimming left V 2 bases short and J 8 bases short, with 18 bases between. The length of the CDR3 is 16 residues. The V gene's germline CDR1 is MDHEN and CDR2 SYDVKM. The CDR3 protein is CASSLGGKAGGEKLFF. The CDR3 DNA reads as TGTGCCAGCAGTTTAGGCGGAAAAGCGGGGGGAGAAAAACTGTTTTTT. The complete variable domain, with remaining parts taken from reference TRBV28 and TRBJ1-4, reads DVKVTQSSRYLVKRTGEKVFLECVQDMDHENMFWYRQDPGLGLRLIYFSYDVKMKEKGDIPEGYSVSREKKERFSLILESASTNQTSMYLCASSLGGKAGGEKLFFGSGTQLSVL.

The rearrangement joins TRBV5-6 to TRBJ1-3; perhaps TRBD1 as D (5 bases). The CDR3 is made up of 14 amino acids. Germline-derived CDR1 and CDR2 are SGHDT and YYEEEE. The V gene lost 0 bases and the J gene lost 4 bases, with 8 bases spanning the gap. CDR3 DNA sequence: TGTGCCAGCAGCTTGGTCAGGGCCGGAAACACCATATATTTT. This gives the protein CASSLVRAGNTIYF. The whole variable domain, remainder taken from reference TRBV5-6 and TRBJ1-3, is DAGVTQSPTHLIKTRGQQVTLRCSPKSGHDTVSWYQQALGQGPQFIFQYYEEEERQRGNFPDRFSGHQFPNYSSELNVNALLLGDSALYLCASSLVRAGNTIYFGEGSWLTVV.

This clone occurred once. The V and J genes are TRBV20-1 and TRBJ2-7; a weak D match, TRBD2 (5 bases). Trimming left V 2 bases short and J 7 bases short, with 9 bases between. The germline gives CDR1 DFQATT, CDR2 SNEGSKA (reference sequence). The CDR3 runs to 11 residues. CDR3 sequence reads: CSARTPGEQYF. CDR3 DNA: TGCAGTGCTAGAACTCCGGGAGAGCAGTACTTC.

The J gene is TRBJ2-3, the V gene TRBV5-1; 9 nucleotides match TRBD1. This CDR3 contains 16 residues. V gave up 4 bases and J gave up 0 bases; unmatched junction bases: 6. Germline CDR1 is SGHRS and CDR2 is YFSETQ. This CDR3 is CASSTGQGSSTDTQYF. The CDR3 DNA sequence: TGCGCCAGCAGCACGGGACAGGGTTCTAGCACAGATACGCAGTATTTT. The whole variable domain, remainder taken from reference TRBV5-1 and TRBJ2-3, is KAGVTQTPRYLIKTRGQQVTLSCSPISGHRSVSWYQQTPGQGLQFLFEYFSETQRNKGNFPGRFSGRQFSNSRSEMNVSTLELGDSALYLCASSTGQGSSTDTQYFGPGTRLTVL.

This rearrangement joins TRBV28 to TRBJ2-1, with TRBD1 identical over 8 bases. This CDR3 contains 12 residues. CDR1 is MDHEN and CDR2 is SYDVKM in the germline V gene. V dropped 8 bases and J dropped 4; count of bases not matched to a gene: 1. For the CDR3, the DNA is TGTGCCAGCGGGACAGGTTACAATGAGCAGTTCTTC. Protein product: CASGTGYNEQFF.

J is TRBJ1-2 and V is TRBV12-3 or TRBV12-4; TRBD1 matches 7 bases. There are 13 residues in the CDR3. The ends lost 5 bases at V and 4 bases at J; junction bases unmatched: 4. CDR3: CASSAGQSYGYTF. CDR3 sequence (DNA): TGTGCCAGCAGTGCGGGACAGTCCTATGGCTACACCTTC.

V is TRBV19 and J is TRBJ1-2, with unresolved D. The germline CDR1 and CDR2 sequences are LNHDA and SQIVND (reference sequence). Trimming removed 3 bases from V and 6 bases from J, with 8 bases in between. The CDR3 covers 12 residues. The CDR3 DNA reads TGTGCCAGTAGTATCCCAGGCAATGGCTACACCTTC. Encoded protein: CASSIPGNGYTF.

The CDR3 is CASTSGQYMNTEAFF. CDR3 nucleotides: TGTGCCAGCACCTCGGGACAGTACATGAACACTGAAGCTTTCTTT. The chain links TRBV7-9 to TRBJ1-1, with 7 bases matching TRBD1. The CDR3 spans 15 residues. CDR1 is SEHNR and CDR2 is FQNEAQ in the germline V gene (reference sequence). The trim removed 7 bases at V and 0 bases at J, leaving 8 bases unmatched.

The chain couples TRBV4-1 to TRBJ2-7, with 7 bases lining up with TRBD1. Germline-derived CDR1 and CDR2 are MGHRA and YSYEKL. CDR3 length equals 18 residues. Losses at the gene ends were 0 bases for V and 5 bases for J; bases not matched to a gene: 16. The CDR3 bases are TGCGCCAGCAGCCAAGATCGAAACACCGGGACAGCCAGTAACGAGCAGTACTTC. Protein sequence: CASSQDRNTGTASNEQYF.

This clone has a single count. V is TRBV11-2 and J is TRBJ2-7, with 11 bases aligning to TRBD2. CDR1 is SGHAT and CDR2 is FQNNGV in the germline V gene. V gave up 5 bases and J gave up 2 bases; unmatched junction bases: 17. CDR3 length: 19 residues. The CDR3 DNA is TGTGCCAGCAGCCCGACCCGACTAGCGGGGTGGGGAAGACCCTACGAGCAGTACTTC. Its translation: CASSPTRLAGWGRPYEQYF.

The chain joins TRBV10-3 to TRBJ1-5; 8 bases are a match to TRBD1. The V segment lost 8 bases and the J segment 3 bases; nucleotides outside the gene matches: 3. The CDR3 sequence is 13 residues long. The germline gives CDR1 ENHRY, CDR2 SYGVKD. The DNA of the CDR3 is TGTGCCATCGGACAGGGCCCCAATCAGCCCCAGCATTTT. It encodes CAIGQGPNQPQHF.

The chain links TRBV9 to TRBJ2-3, with 8 bases identical to TRBD2. Germline V gene lookup returns CDR1 SGDLS and CDR2 YYNGEE. With 0 bases clipped from V and 5 bases from J, the junction kept 5 bases outside the gene matches. This CDR3 is 15 amino acids long. This CDR3 is CASSVGRGGIDTQYF. Written as DNA, the CDR3 is TGTGCCAGCAGCGTAGGACGGGGGGGCATAGATACGCAGTATTTT.

J is TRBJ2-2 and V is TRBV6-6; 9 positions match TRBD1. The V and J ends lost 6 bases and 3 bases, in that order; junction bases with no gene match: 8. CDR3 length: 16 amino acids. Germline CDR1 MNHNY, CDR2 SVGAGI (reference sequence). The CDR3 here is CASRPPGQGYTGELFF. The CDR3 coding sequence is TGTGCCAGCAGACCTCCGGGACAGGGTTACACCGGGGAGCTGTTTTTT.

The genes are TRBV6-5 and TRBJ1-1, with D perhaps matching TRBD1 (5 bases). The V end lost 8 bases, the J end lost 6 bases, and 19 bases lay between the germline ends. CDR3 size: 14 residues. Germline lookup yields CDR1 MNHEY and CDR2 SVGAGI. The CDR3 sequence is CASYPPGHFSEAFF. CDR3 DNA sequence: TGTGCCAGCTATCCCCCCGGACACTTTTCTGAAGCTTTCTTT.

The chain joins TRBV15 to TRBJ1-4; D unclear. Trimming removed 0 bases at V and 0 bases at J, with 5 bases between. The germline V gene encodes CDR1 LNHNV and CDR2 YYDKDF (reference sequence). The length of the CDR3 is 15 residues. This CDR3 reads CATSRDFTTNEKLFF. CDR3 sequence (DNA): TGTGCCACCAGCAGAGATTTCACAACTAATGAAAAACTGTTTTTT.